Listed here are 26 T cell receptor beta chains from one sample, sequenced in a study of blood T cells in healthy people across ages. Using a J-beta primer mix together with a sample-barcoded 5' primer, a second PCR was run for roughly 6 to 12 cycles. TCRdb independently ran MiXCR on the 5' RACE reads; one entry per CDR3 protein. The repertoire holds around 1.5 million distinct CDR3 sequences, with 59% as singletons. Sequenced sample: blood. These receptors were collected from a man younger than 35 in good health.

This clonotype turned up a few times. This chain links TRBV4-2 with TRBJ2-7; 11 bases align to TRBD1. This CDR3 has 15 residues. Germline-derived CDR1 and CDR2 are LGHNA and YNFKEQ. V lost 5 bases and J lost 3; bases outside the gene matches: 6. The CDR3 here is CASSAPGTGGYEQYF. In nucleotides, the CDR3 is TGTGCCAGCAGCGCGCCCGGGACAGGGGGCTACGAGCAGTACTTC.

The chain carries TRBV11-2 and TRBJ2-3; 9 bases are shared with TRBD2. With 3 bases clipped from V and 2 bases from J, the junction kept 6 bases outside the gene matches. Germline CDR1 reads SGHAT; CDR2 reads FQNNGV. The CDR3 has 16 residues. This CDR3 is CASSFGLAILTDTQYF. The CDR3 nucleotides are TGTGCCAGCAGCTTCGGACTAGCGATACTCACAGATACGCAGTATTTT.

The J gene is TRBJ1-1, the V gene TRBV4-2; D is perhaps TRBD1 (6 bases). Germline V lookup: CDR1 LGHNA, CDR2 YNFKEQ. V was clipped by 4 bases and J by 5 bases, with 17 bases between them. The CDR3 runs 15 residues. The CDR3 is CASSPRRGGGTEAFF. In nucleotides, the CDR3 is TGTGCCAGCAGCCCTCGTCGCGGGGGCGGGACTGAAGCTTTCTTT.

This clonotype was detected many times. The V and J genes are TRBV4-1 and TRBJ2-5; 9 bases map to TRBD2. Per the germline V gene, CDR1 is MGHRA and CDR2 is YSYEKL. The CDR3 is 15 amino acids. The V gene end was trimmed by 1 base and the J gene end by 1 base; junction bases not matched to a gene: 1. CDR3 nucleotide sequence: TGCGCCAGCAGCCAAGTGACTAGCGGCCAAGAGACCCAGTACTTC. Its protein is CASSQVTSGQETQYF.

The chain couples TRBV7-2 to TRBJ2-3; 12 nucleotides match TRBD1. The J segment lost 8 bases and the V segment lost 1 base, leaving 7 bases of the junction unmatched. The CDR3 length is 16 residues. Germline CDR1 SGHTA, CDR2 FQGNSA. The CDR3 sequence: CASSLGDRGHLTTQYF. In DNA form, the CDR3 reads TGTGCCAGCAGCTTAGGGGACAGGGGGCATTTGACTACGCAGTATTTT.

The chain joins TRBV6-5 to TRBJ1-3; possibly TRBD1 for D (6 bases). Trimming cost V 5 bases and J 5 bases, with 10 bases left between them. This CDR3 is 13 amino acids long. Per the germline V gene, CDR1 is MNHEY and CDR2 is SVGAGI. In nucleotides, the CDR3 is TGTGCCAGCAGTGCCGGGACAAGAAACACCATATATTTT. Translated: CASSAGTRNTIYF.

This chain links TRBV2 with TRBJ2-3; TRBD1 might be the D (5 bases). V lost 4 bases, J lost 3 bases, and 11 bases lay in between. Germline CDR1 and CDR2: SNHLY and FYNNEI. The CDR3 is 14 residues long. For the CDR3, the DNA is TGTGCCAGCAGTGCAGGGATCCAAACAGATACGCAGTATTTT. This translates into CASSAGIQTDTQYF.

This chain joins TRBV27 and TRBJ2-7, with D perhaps matching TRBD1 (6 bases). Germline V gene lookup returns CDR1 MNHEY and CDR2 SMNVEV (reference sequence). CDR3 length: 13 amino acids. CDR3 sequence (DNA): TGTGTCGGGACATCGAGTGCGAGTAGCGAGCAGTACTTC. This sequence encodes CVGTSSASSEQYF.

The chain links TRBV4-1 to TRBJ2-7, with 13 bases identical to TRBD2. The CDR3 extends over 14 amino acids. Germline V gene sequence: CDR1 MGHRA, CDR2 YSYEKL. After removal of 5 bases from V and 7 bases from J, the junction contained 5 bases not matched to a gene. CDR3 loop: CASSGLAGELEQYF. CDR3 nucleotide sequence: TGCGCCAGCAGCGGACTAGCGGGGGAGTTGGAGCAGTACTTC.

The count of this clonotype is one. The chain recombines TRBV3-1 with TRBJ2-1; 10 bases line up with TRBD1. This CDR3 is built from 16 residues. V lost 3 bases to trimming and J lost 8 bases; unmatched junction nucleotides: 10. CDR1 is LGHDT and CDR2 is YNNKEL in the germline V gene (reference sequence). CDR3: CASSQEGQGFEDEQFF. CDR3 sequence (DNA): TGTGCCAGCAGCCAGGAGGGACAGGGGTTTGAGGATGAGCAGTTCTTC.

The chain couples TRBV7-2 to TRBJ2-7; a weak D match, TRBD2 (5 bases). The CDR3 length is 15 residues. The V end was cut by 1 base, the J end by 3 bases, with 13 bases between. CDR1 and CDR2 (germline): SGHTA, FQGNSA. In DNA form, the CDR3 reads TGTGCCAGCAGCTTAGGGCGGGTTGGTGACTACGAGCAGTACTTC. Amino acid sequence: CASSLGRVGDYEQYF.

In its sample, this clonotype was seen once. The genes are TRBV7-9 and TRBJ2-3, with D hard to call. This CDR3 comprises 16 residues. Trimming stripped 3 bases from V and 0 bases from J, with 13 bases between. Germline assignment: CDR1 SEHNR and CDR2 FQNEAQ (reference sequence). CDR3 sequence reads: CASSFMESSSTDTQYF. The DNA for the CDR3 is TGTGCCAGCAGCTTTATGGAATCTTCTAGCACAGATACGCAGTATTTT.

J is TRBJ2-1 and V is TRBV12-3 or TRBV12-4; the D gene is possibly TRBD2 (6 bases). CDR3 length: 12 residues. Trimming removed 6 bases at V and 9 bases at J, with 12 bases between. CDR3 DNA sequence: TGTGCCAGCAGGACTAGTGGGGCTGAGCAGTTCTTC. Residues: CASRTSGAEQFF.

The V and J genes are TRBV20-1 and TRBJ2-5; D may correspond to TRBD1 or TRBD2 (7 bases each). The J call is in doubt because the DNA end fits TRBJ2-7 better. Germline V gives CDR1 DFQATT, CDR2 SNEGSKA (reference sequence). The CDR3 runs 15 residues. CDR3 DNA sequence: TGCAGTGCCGACGACAGGGAGGGTCCTATAGGCGAGCAGTACTTC. Amino acid sequence: CSADDREGPIGEQYF.

This clonotype was seen a handful of times. J is TRBJ2-7 and V is TRBV5-1; D gene uncertain. The CDR3 runs to 14 residues. Germline V gives CDR1 SGHRS, CDR2 YFSETQ. Trimming pared 0 bases from V and 2 bases from J, leaving 9 bases between. Here the CDR3 DNA reads TGCGCCAGCAGCTTGGGGGAAATAACCTACGAGCAGTACTTC. This gives the protein CASSLGEITYEQYF. Complete variable domain (other parts from reference TRBV5-1 and TRBJ2-7): KAGVTQTPRYLIKTRGQQVTLSCSPISGHRSVSWYQQTPGQGLQFLFEYFSETQRNKGNFPGRFSGRQFSNSRSEMNVSTLELGDSALYLCASSLGEITYEQYFGPGTRLTVT.

The CDR3 loop reads CASSGLNEKLFF. The CDR3 DNA sequence: TGTGCCAGCAGCGGGCTGAATGAAAAACTGTTTTTT. This chain connects TRBV7-2 to TRBJ1-4; D unresolved. Germline CDR1 reads SGHTA; CDR2 reads FQGNSA. Trimming left V 5 bases short and J 5 bases short, with 6 bases between. CDR3 length equals 12 residues.

This clonotype was seen only a few times. The chain couples TRBV7-2 to TRBJ1-2; D may be TRBD1 (6 bases). Trimming cost V 4 bases and J 0 bases, with 9 bases left between them. Germline CDR1 SGHTA, CDR2 FQGNSA. The CDR3 is made up of 14 amino acids. The CDR3 nucleotides read TGTGCCAGCAGCTCAGGACAGTCTAACTATGGCTACACCTTC. Translation gives CASSSGQSNYGYTF.

This clonotype was seen more than once but under ten times. The chain combines TRBV24-1 with TRBJ2-3; D uncertain. The CDR3 extends over 14 amino acids. The V end was cut by 4 bases, the J end by 2 bases, with 9 bases between. Germline values: CDR1 KGHDR, CDR2 SFDVKD. CDR3 sequence reads: CATSDTASTDTQYF. The CDR3, as DNA: TGTGCCACCAGTGACACAGCCTCCACAGATACGCAGTATTTT.

This clonotype was counted between two and nine times. The J gene is TRBJ1-1, the V gene TRBV4-1, with 7 nucleotides matching TRBD1. The V and J ends lost 0 bases and 5 bases, in that order; junction bases with no gene match: 9. Germline loops: CDR1 MGHRA, CDR2 YSYEKL. The CDR3 totals 16 residues. The CDR3 nucleotides read TGCGCCAGCAGCCAAGATAGGAGGGGGCTGTGGACTGAAGCTTTCTTT. This codes for CASSQDRRGLWTEAFF.

The chain couples TRBV6-5 to TRBJ2-4; TRBD2 matches 9 bases. The end of the DNA is better explained by TRBJ2-7, so the J call may be wrong. This CDR3 spans 12 amino acids. CDR1 and CDR2 (germline): MNHEY, SVGAGI. The CDR3 DNA reads as TGTGCCAGCAGGAGGACTAGCGACGAGCAGTACTTC. Protein: CASRRTSDEQYF.

The table lists this clonotype with a count of one. The chain's CDR3 is CASSHPSGMADTQYF. The DNA of the CDR3 is TGTGCCAGCAGCCATCCTAGCGGGATGGCAGATACGCAGTATTTT. The chain joins TRBV5-4 to TRBJ2-3, with 9 bases fitting TRBD2. The trim removed 4 bases at V and 4 bases at J, leaving 7 bases unmatched. The CDR3 covers 15 residues. The germline V gene has CDR1 SGHNT and CDR2 YYREEE (reference sequence).

This clonotype was counted only a few times. J is TRBJ2-4 and V is TRBV20-1; D is ambiguous. CDR3 length: 16 residues. Looked up from germline, CDR1 is DFQATT and CDR2 is SNEGSKA (reference sequence). V lost 6 bases and J lost 1, with 19 bases in between. CDR3: CSATAPGPGAKNIQYF. Here the CDR3 DNA reads TGCAGTGCCACCGCCCCCGGGCCGGGTGCCAAAAACATTCAGTACTTC.

The V call is TRBV12-3 or TRBV12-4, the J call TRBJ2-1; D is possibly TRBD2 (6 bases). This CDR3 has 14 amino acids. V lost 1 base and J lost 5, with 9 bases in between. The CDR3 is CASSLDSGHNEQFF. The CDR3 DNA reads as TGTGCCAGCAGTTTAGATAGCGGCCACAATGAGCAGTTCTTC.

This clonotype was detected many times. The chain is built from TRBV29-1 and TRBJ2-7; no definite D call. CDR3 length: 12 residues. V gave up 5 bases and J gave up 2 bases, with 10 bases separating them. Germline CDR1 SQVTM, CDR2 ANQGSEA. In nucleotides, the CDR3 is TGCAGCGTTTTTGCGACAACCTACGAGCAGTACTTC. This codes for CSVFATTYEQYF.

The CDR3 is CASSSFTGYEQYF. The CDR3 region has the DNA TGCGCCAGCAGCTCCTTTACGGGGTACGAGCAGTACTTC. The rearrangement links TRBV5-1 to TRBJ2-7; perhaps TRBD2 as D (5 bases). This CDR3 comprises 13 residues. The V end lost 3 bases, the J end lost 4 bases, and 11 bases lay between the germline ends. CDR1 SGHRS and CDR2 YFSETQ come from the germline V gene.

J is TRBJ2-7 and V is TRBV11-2; the match to TRBD2 covers 9 bases. Trimming at V came to 4 bases and at J to 4 bases, leaving 5 bases not matched to a gene. The CDR3 is made up of 14 amino acids. Germline loops: CDR1 SGHAT, CDR2 FQNNGV. The CDR3 reads CASSSLAGKYEQYF. The CDR3 nucleotides are TGTGCCAGCAGCTCCCTAGCGGGAAAATACGAGCAGTACTTC.